This entry describes one T cell receptor (beta chain). This clonotype has a handful of counts. Its antigen target is currently unknown. Base-call qualities are not available, and no considerably larger clone is one nucleotide away. These data originate in a study of CD8 T cells in ankylosing spondylitis (dated by TCRdb to the late 2010s). Describing the broader study: To find TCR variants linked to disease, the study profiled T cell receptor beta repertoires in ankylosing spondylitis patients and healthy donors. Peripheral blood samples were taken, and synovial fluid was additionally collected from ankylosing spondylitis patients. The whole study cohort included 90 to 120 healthy donors and 25 or so ankylosing spondylitis patients.

For sequencing, an Illumina HiSeq 2500 was employed. Quantitative 5'-RACE with molecular barcodes was the method used to prepare the TCR beta libraries. The paper's data handling went like this. A new computational method, built on a probabilistic model of VDJ rearrangement, was used to identify disease-linked TCR variants. Using fastp at Q25 and MiXCR, TCRdb reprocessed the public reads and kept productive beta chains. Rows matching on CDR3 protein sequence are summarized as one entry with the most common DNA and genes. The V and J calls reflect TCRdb's pipeline rather than the authors' work. Counted in this sample were some 300,000 distinct CDR3 sequences; around 20% of them appeared once. 3.5% of the sample belongs to the ten largest clones. Via the germline V gene, CDR1 is SGHTA and CDR2 FQGTGA. The CDR3, from cysteine to phenylalanine, totals 14 residues. The retained sequence is limited to the CDR3, 42 bases, with the frame set at the first base. At the junction V is shortened by 1 base and J by 0 bases, with 4 bases in between.

The paper's findings and limits, for the study overall: A TCR beta motif of eight highly homologous amino acid variants appeared characteristic of blood from ankylosing spondylitis patients. The disease-linked clones were reported to be significantly enriched in matched synovial fluid samples from ankylosing spondylitis patients. The disease-linked clones showed a CD8+ phenotype and occurred at relatively low frequencies in peripheral blood. Some motif variants had previously been reported in the synovial fluid and blood of reactive arthritis patients, which suggests shared mechanisms of disease initiation.

The chain joins TRBV7-3 to TRBJ2-1, with the D gene too uncertain to name. The clonotype was recovered from a female donor with ankylosing spondylitis or in good health (not recorded which). The sequenced material came from blood, either unsorted or a sorted T cell fraction (not recorded which). The DNA is TGTGCCAGCAGCTTAATGAGCTCCTACAATGAGCAGTTCTTC. Its product reads: CASSLMSSYNEQFF.